The 4 T cell receptor beta chains reported below all come from one sample, sequenced in a study of OX40 agonist ivuxolimab in advanced cancers. Sequenced by immunoSEQ multiplex PCR; TCRdb stores in-frame clones only, minus some. The data show about 22,000 clones, 84% seen once. The sequencing used CD4+ or CD8+ T cells sorted from blood, collected in a trial of the OX40 agonist ivuxolimab. These receptors all come from an adult with an advanced solid tumor such as melanoma, head and neck, liver or kidney cancer.

The V gene is TRBV10-2, the J gene TRBJ1-1; 7 nucleotides agree with TRBD1. Trimming at V came to 3 bases and at J to 11 bases, leaving 9 bases not matched to a gene. The CDR3 runs 13 residues. Germline CDR1 reads WSHSY; CDR2 reads SAAADI. The CDR3 protein is CASSDPGTAAAFF. CDR3 DNA: TGCGCCAGCAGTGATCCCGGGACAGCTGCGGCTTTCTTT.

The chain is built from TRBV6-1 and TRBJ1-1; possibly TRBD1 for D (5 bases). The ends were cut back, 1 base at V and 0 bases at J, with 12 bases in the middle. This CDR3 contains 16 residues. Germline CDR1 reads MNHNS; CDR2 reads SASEGT. The CDR3 spells CASSEGLGVVNTEAFF. CDR3 nucleotides: TGTGCCAGCAGTGAAGGCCTGGGGGTAGTGAACACTGAAGCTTTCTTT.

This clone has just one count. V usage is TRBV5-1 and J usage is TRBJ2-7; 8 bases are a match to TRBD1. This CDR3 is 15 amino acids long. Germline V lookup: CDR1 SGHRS, CDR2 YFSETQ. Losses at the gene ends were 0 bases for V and 6 bases for J; bases not matched to a gene: 8. The CDR3 spells CASSLAGQGASEQYF. CDR3 nucleotides: TGCGCCAGCAGCTTGGCCGGACAGGGTGCGTCCGAGCAGTACTTC.

The genes are TRBV6-1 and TRBJ2-1; D is undetermined. This CDR3 has 16 residues. Germline assignment: CDR1 MNHNS and CDR2 SASEGT. V gave up 3 bases and J gave up 7 bases, with 19 bases separating them. The CDR3 DNA sequence: TGTGCCAGCAGTGACCTGGTCCCCGATTTTAGAAATGAGCAGTTCTTC. Translation: CASSDLVPDFRNEQFF.